Listed below are T cell receptor beta chains from one sample, sequenced in a study of regulatory T cells in long-lasting Graves disease. TCRdb passed the multiplex PCR reads through MiXCR, listing each CDR3 protein once. The sample contains hundreds of thousands of distinct CDR3 sequences, approximately 29% of which appear only once. This specimen consisted of peripheral blood mononuclear cells (PBMCs), obtained when the disease was refractory, from a patient treated with antithyroid drugs. All receptors come from a female donor with Graves disease. The CDR3 runs from the conserved cysteine through the conserved F or W. The D gene is left open where the match is weak. Some rows have no size entry. The others give once, few or many, or a class for an expanded clone.

d_gene	v_gene	j_gene	abundance	CDR3aa	CDR3nt
TRBD1	TRBV6-5	TRBJ2-7	few	CASSYPTTGRSSYEQYF	TGTGCCAGCAGTTACCCCACGACAGGGCGAAGCTCCTACGAGCAGTACTTC
NA	TRBV2	TRBJ1-5	few	CASARHKPSNQPQHF	TGTGCCAGCGCGCGCCACAAGCCCAGCAATCAGCCCCAGCATTTT
TRBD2	TRBV2	TRBJ2-2	many	CASSVGLAGPLNTGELFF	TGTGCCAGCAGCGTGGGACTAGCGGGACCATTGAACACCGGGGAGCTGTTTTTT
NA	TRBV6-1	TRBJ1-1	NA	CASIRPGNTEAFF	TGTGCCAGCATCCGGCCGGGGAACACTGAAGCTTTCTTT
NA	TRBV19	TRBJ1-4	NA	CASSIVANEKLFF	TGTGCCAGTAGTATCGTTGCGAATGAAAAACTGTTTTTT
TRBD1	TRBV20-1	TRBJ2-7	NA	CSALQGAQVNEQYF	TGCAGTGCTCTACAGGGGGCGCAGGTCAACGAGCAGTACTTC
NA	TRBV11-2	TRBJ1-4	many	CASSLDPREVEEKLFF	TGTGCCAGCAGCTTAGATCCGAGGGAAGTGGAGGAAAAACTGTTTTTT
TRBD1	TRBV19	TRBJ2-3	NA	CASRPTGVDTQYF	TGTGCCAGTAGACCGACAGGGGTAGATACGCAGTATTTT
NA	TRBV20-1	TRBJ1-1	NA	CSAPGSTGRQAFF	TGCAGTGCTCCCGGGAGCACAGGCCGACAAGCTTTCTTT
NA	TRBV9	TRBJ1-1	NA	CASSAGQLTEAFF	TGTGCCAGCAGCGCCGGACAGCTCACTGAAGCTTTCTTT
TRBD1	TRBV5-1	TRBJ2-2	NA	CASSPSDRVTIGELFF	TGCGCCAGCAGCCCCTCGGACAGGGTGACTATCGGGGAGCTGTTTTTT
NA	TRBV20-1	TRBJ1-2	NA	CSAGDTNYGYTF	TGCAGTGCGGGGGACACAAACTATGGCTACACCTTC
NA	TRBV6-2/TRBV6-3	TRBJ1-3	many	CASSYSDRFAGNTIYF	TGTGCCAGCAGTTACTCGGACAGATTCGCTGGAAACACCATATATTTT
TRBD1	TRBV6-1	TRBJ1-2	many	CASREGQAYGYTF	TGTGCCAGCAGGGAGGGACAGGCCTATGGCTACACCTTC
NA	TRBV5-1	TRBJ2-7	NA	CASSFLQGEVVEQYF	TGCGCCAGCAGCTTTCTCCAGGGGGAGGTCGTCGAGCAGTACTTC
TRBD1	TRBV19	TRBJ1-1	few	CASIWTGHTEAFF	TGTGCCAGTATCTGGACAGGGCACACTGAAGCTTTCTTT
TRBD2	TRBV20-1	TRBJ2-5	few	CSARRAGGPQETQYF	TGCAGTGCCCGTCGGGCGGGAGGGCCCCAAGAGACCCAGTACTTC
NA	TRBV20-1	TRBJ1-1	NA	CSAGGGSGLNTEAFF	TGCAGTGCTGGGGGGGGGTCCGGACTCAACACTGAAGCTTTCTTT
TRBD2	TRBV3-1	TRBJ2-7	NA	CASSQELAGGPTQYF	TGTGCCAGCAGCCAAGAATTAGCGGGAGGGCCGACGCAGTACTTC
NA	TRBV20-1	TRBJ2-4	many	CSATPTDRAKNIQYF	TGCAGTGCTACACCCACCGACAGAGCCAAAAACATTCAGTACTTC
NA	TRBV5-6	TRBJ1-2	NA	CASSFGLGASVGYTF	TGTGCCAGCAGCTTCGGGCTGGGGGCTTCTGTCGGCTACACCTTC
NA	TRBV18	TRBJ2-5	few	CASSPTLSDGTQYF	TGTGCCAGCTCACCAACTTTGTCCGATGGGACCCAGTACTTC
NA	TRBV12-3/TRBV12-4	TRBJ1-2	many	CASSPTARGYTF	TGTGCCAGCAGTCCCACGGCGAGGGGCTACACCTTC
TRBD2	TRBV10-3	TRBJ2-7	NA	CAISREGPSFDEQYF	TGTGCCATCAGCAGGGAGGGCCCAAGTTTCGACGAGCAGTACTTC
TRBD1	TRBV6-5	TRBJ2-2	few	CASSYEDRDTGELFF	TGTGCCAGCAGTTACGAAGACAGGGACACCGGGGAGCTGTTTTTT
TRBD1	TRBV20-1	TRBJ1-5	NA	CSARTGASNQPQHF	TGCAGTGCTAGGACAGGGGCCAGCAATCAGCCCCAGCATTTT
NA	TRBV29-1	TRBJ1-2	NA	CSVVAGLSGYTF	TGCAGCGTTGTTGCCGGTCTTTCCGGCTACACCTTC
TRBD2	TRBV11-2	TRBJ2-7	few	CASSLDPGLAIEQYF	TGTGCCAGCAGCTTAGATCCGGGACTAGCTATCGAGCAGTACTTC
TRBD1	TRBV4-1	TRBJ2-7	NA	CASSAPGTGGHEQYF	TGCGCCAGCAGCGCTCCCGGGACAGGGGGCCACGAGCAGTACTTC
NA	TRBV7-9	TRBJ1-6	NA	CASSTLRDSPLHF	TGTGCCAGCAGCACATTGAGGGATTCACCCCTCCACTTT
NA	TRBV12-3/TRBV12-4	TRBJ1-6	many	CASRSTGNSPLHF	TGTGCCAGCAGGTCGACAGGAAATTCACCCCTCCACTTT
TRBD1	TRBV6-1	TRBJ2-7	NA	CASSGNRGQYEQYF	TGTGCCAGCAGTGGGAACAGGGGGCAATACGAGCAGTACTTC
TRBD1	TRBV12-3/TRBV12-4	TRBJ1-5	NA	CASSPQGASYQPQHF	TGTGCCAGCAGCCCCCAGGGGGCGAGTTATCAGCCCCAGCATTTT
NA	TRBV7-9	TRBJ2-7	few	CASSLPGVPYEQYF	TGTGCCAGCAGCTTACCGGGGGTACCCTACGAGCAGTACTTC
NA	TRBV15	TRBJ1-1	many	CATSRDIRFEAFF	TGTGCCACCAGCAGAGATATACGGTTCGAAGCTTTCTTT
TRBD1	TRBV6-5	TRBJ1-3	NA	CASSYGPQGRGNTIYF	TGTGCCAGCAGTTACGGGCCACAGGGGCGAGGCAACACCATATATTTT
NA	TRBV19	TRBJ1-1	NA	CASSIATESTMNTEAFF	TGTGCCAGTAGTATAGCTACAGAATCCACGATGAACACTGAAGCTTTCTTT
TRBD2	TRBV6-1	TRBJ2-1	few	CASSALAGLNEQFF	TGTGCCAGCAGCGCTCTAGCGGGTCTCAATGAGCAGTTCTTC
NA	TRBV5-1	TRBJ1-1	many	CASRQAANTEAFF	TGCGCCAGCAGACAGGCAGCGAACACTGAAGCTTTCTTT
NA	TRBV20-1	TRBJ2-5	few	CSATFLRRREGETQYF	TGCAGTGCTACTTTTTTACGTCGCAGGGAAGGAGAGACCCAGTACTTC
NA	TRBV19	TRBJ1-2	NA	CATKGRVNYGYTF	TGTGCCACTAAAGGCAGGGTTAACTATGGCTACACCTTC
NA	TRBV20-1	TRBJ2-1	few	CSAQFSNEQFF	TGCAGTGCTCAGTTCTCCAATGAGCAGTTCTTC
NA	TRBV12-3/TRBV12-4	TRBJ2-7	many	CASSFESDSYEQYF	TGTGCCAGCAGTTTCGAAAGTGACTCCTACGAGCAGTACTTC
NA	TRBV9	TRBJ2-6	NA	CASSVAPGSGANVLTF	TGTGCCAGCAGCGTAGCGCCCGGATCTGGGGCCAACGTCCTGACTTTC
NA	TRBV5-4	TRBJ1-2	few	CASSRDNPNYGYTF	TGTGCCAGCAGCCGGGACAACCCTAACTATGGCTACACCTTC
TRBD1	TRBV12-3/TRBV12-4	TRBJ1-5	few	CASSYTGGRGPQHF	TGTGCCAGCAGCTATACAGGGGGGAGAGGGCCCCAGCATTTT
NA	TRBV11-2	TRBJ2-5	many	CASSQRPSGEATQYF	TGTGCCAGCAGCCAACGACCCTCGGGAGAAGCAACCCAGTACTTC
NA	TRBV28	TRBJ2-5	NA	CASSPLPGVSETQYF	TGTGCCAGCTCACCCCTCCCGGGAGTTTCAGAGACCCAGTACTTC
NA	TRBV7-8	TRBJ1-4	few	CASSLGVSANEKLFF	TGTGCCAGCAGCTTAGGGGTGTCGGCTAATGAAAAACTGTTTTTT
NA	TRBV12-3/TRBV12-4	TRBJ1-3	many	CASSLGHTGNTIYF	TGTGCCAGCAGTTTGGGGCACACTGGAAACACCATATATTTT
NA	TRBV28	TRBJ1-3	few	CASSLGPENTIYF	TGTGCCAGCAGCCTGGGACCTGAAAACACCATATATTTT